The clone carrying this T cell receptor (beta chain) has only one observation. The method was immunoSEQ multiplex PCR; TCRdb's version includes in-frame clones alone and lacks a portion of them. The repertoire has roughly 500,000 clones, approximately 95% of them found once; the top ten carry around 0.066%. These data come from a study of shared clonotypes between healthy human individuals. Trimming at V came to 5 bases and at J to 8 bases, leaving 16 bases not matched to a gene. The CDR3 consists of 17 residues. CDR1 LNHDA and CDR2 SQIVND come from the germline V gene (reference sequence). V is TRBV19 and J is TRBJ2-5; 11 bases line up with TRBD2. The source is a woman in her twenties or thirties in good health. The specimen sequenced was naive CD4+ T cells sorted from blood. The sample's subset: CD45RA+ positively selected. CDR3: CASSPRLAGWAKRTQYF. CDR3 DNA: TGTGCCAGTAGTCCCCGACTAGCGGGATGGGCCAAGAGAACCCAGTACTTC.